The 13 T cell receptor beta chains below all came from one sample that was sequenced in a study of T-cell reconstitution after alpha-beta-depleted transplantation in children (dated by TCRdb to 2016 to 2017). The treatment or condition label, as the study defines it: allogeneic hematopoietic cell transplantation with graft depleted of TCRalphabeta T cells and CD19 B cells. Libraries were made using PCR. Sequencing relied on an Illumina HiSeq 2500. To normalize quantification of the TCRbeta repertoire, the TCR libraries were built with molecular barcoding that relied on unique molecular identifiers. The public reads were run again by TCRdb, first through fastp at Q25 and then through MiXCR, and only productive beta chains were kept. Merged by CDR3 protein, the rows form single entries marked with the most common genes and DNA. The sample includes tens of thousands of distinct CDR3 sequences, with 4.9% observed a single time. The ten largest clonotypes hold under 20% of the sample.

The material was PBMCs, mostly from graft donor cells, obtained 180 days after TCRalphabeta/CD19-depleted stem cell transplant. Receptors were obtained from a boy in the first two years of life who had a stem cell transplant for acute myeloid leukemia, so the T cells may come from the graft donor.

This clonotype was found many times. The V call is TRBV30, the J call TRBJ1-1, with D unclear. Germline CDR1 reads GTSNPN; CDR2 reads SVGIG (reference sequence). V lost 5 bases and J 0 bases, leaving 13 bases between the germline ends. The CDR3 covers 14 residues. The CDR3 DNA follows: TGTGCCTGGGGGAACCCGAGATTGAACACTGAAGCTTTCTTT. It yields the protein CAWGNPRLNTEAFF.

This clonotype has ten or more counts. V usage is TRBV7-3 and J usage is TRBJ2-5; TRBD2 aligns across 10 bases. V dropped 2 bases and J dropped 2; count of bases not matched to a gene: 5. Germline CDR1 and CDR2: SGHTA and FQGTGA. The CDR3 length is 16 residues. The CDR3, as DNA: TGTGCCAGCAGCTTAGGGGTAGCGGGGGGTCAAGAGACCCAGTACTTC. Translated, it gives CASSLGVAGGQETQYF.

This clonotype was counted at least ten times. CDR3 DNA: TGTGCCAGTAGTATTACAGGGTTTGTTGAGCAGTTCTTC. It translates to CASSITGFVEQFF. The gene calls are TRBV19 and TRBJ2-1, with a weak D call TRBD1 (6 bases). Germline V gene lookup returns CDR1 LNHDA and CDR2 SQIVND (reference sequence). Trimming removed 3 bases from V and 9 bases from J, with 12 bases in between. The CDR3 spans 13 residues.

This clonotype was seen a handful of times. The chain recombines TRBV4-3 with TRBJ2-3; 9 bases agree with TRBD2. CDR1 and CDR2 from the germline V gene are LGHNA and YSLEER. V lost 0 bases to trimming and J lost 10 bases; unmatched junction nucleotides: 20. The CDR3 sequence is 19 residues long. CDR3 amino acids: CASSQERLESGGPPWAQYF. CDR3 coding DNA: TGCGCCAGCAGCCAAGAAAGACTAGAGAGCGGGGGGCCTCCCTGGGCGCAGTATTTT.

This clonotype showed up many times. The V gene is TRBV20-1, the J gene TRBJ1-5; D is unresolved. The CDR3 is 15 amino acids. Germline V gene data show CDR1 as DFQATT and CDR2 as SNEGSKA (reference sequence). V lost 2 bases and J 3 bases, leaving 14 bases between the germline ends. The CDR3 here is CSARPGGRYNQPQHF. CDR3 DNA: TGCAGTGCTAGACCGGGAGGCAGGTACAATCAGCCCCAGCATTTT.

This clonotype was counted at least ten times. V is TRBV28 and J is TRBJ2-5; no clear D gene. This CDR3 spans 13 amino acids. CDR1 and CDR2 from the germline V gene are MDHEN and SYDVKM. Trimming stripped 5 bases from V and 3 bases from J, with 10 bases between. The DNA for the CDR3 is TGTGCCAGCAGTGCCGGACGGGAAGAGACCCAGTACTTC. Translating it yields CASSAGREETQYF.

In this sample, this clonotype turned up many times. V and J are TRBV20-1 and TRBJ1-3, with D possibly TRBD1 on 5 matching bases. Germline values: CDR1 DFQATT, CDR2 SNEGSKA (reference sequence). The CDR3 runs to 17 residues. Trimming took 1 base from V and 1 from J, leaving 17 bases between them. CDR3 DNA: TGCAGTGCTAGAGGTAGGGGATCTCAGGAATCTGGAAACACCATATATTTT. This encodes CSARGRGSQESGNTIYF.

This clonotype was found many times. The V and J genes are TRBV10-3 and TRBJ2-7; D gene unclear. This CDR3 has 12 amino acids. Per germline, CDR1 ENHRY and CDR2 SYGVKD. V lost 4 bases and J 5 bases, leaving 9 bases between the germline ends. The CDR3 sequence: CAISAPLNEQYF. The DNA of the CDR3 is TGTGCCATCAGTGCCCCCCTGAACGAGCAGTACTTC.

This clonotype was seen many times. The V call is TRBV7-3, the J call TRBJ2-1; weak D call: TRBD1 (6 bases). The ends were cut back, 5 bases at V and 7 bases at J, with 15 bases in the middle. This CDR3 comprises 14 residues. Germline V gives CDR1 SGHTA, CDR2 FQGTGA. Here the CDR3 reads CASSTSGVGNEQFF. For the CDR3, the DNA is TGTGCCAGCAGCACCTCAGGGGTAGGTAATGAGCAGTTCTTC.

This clonotype was counted at least ten times. The chain recombines TRBV12-3 or TRBV12-4 with TRBJ2-1; D is ambiguous. This CDR3 region has 15 residues. V was cut by 3 bases and J by 0 bases, with 9 bases left in between. The chain's CDR3 is CASSLSVSSYNEQFF. The CDR3 region has the DNA TGTGCCAGCAGTTTGTCAGTTAGCTCCTACAATGAGCAGTTCTTC.

This clonotype was detected many times. This chain uses TRBV6-1 with TRBJ1-5; D perhaps matches TRBD1 (5 bases). This CDR3 spans 15 amino acids. CDR1 and CDR2 from the germline V gene are MNHNS and SASEGT. V gave up 6 bases and J gave up 4 bases, with 16 bases separating them. The CDR3 is CASRHGTGENQPQHF. The CDR3 nucleotides are TGTGCCAGCAGACACGGGACGGGGGAAAATCAGCCCCAGCATTTT.

Many counts were recorded for this clonotype. This chain uses TRBV30 with TRBJ2-5; the D gene is possibly TRBD2 (6 bases). With 1 base removed from V and 5 bases from J, the gap between germline ends came to 8 bases. In germline, CDR1 is GTSNPN, CDR2 SVGIG (reference sequence). This CDR3 comprises 12 residues. The CDR3 region has the DNA TGTGCCTGGAGTGAAGGGAGGGAGACCCAGTACTTC. It specifies CAWSEGRETQYF.

Ten or more counts support this clonotype. The chain employs TRBV5-6 and TRBJ1-5; D unresolved. The V and J ends lost 0 bases and 7 bases respectively, with 8 bases between them. The CDR3 has 13 amino acids. CDR1 is SGHDT, CDR2 YYEEEE, per germline. CDR3 region: CASSLGGWQPQHF. For the CDR3, the DNA is TGTGCCAGCAGCTTGGGGGGATGGCAGCCCCAGCATTTT.